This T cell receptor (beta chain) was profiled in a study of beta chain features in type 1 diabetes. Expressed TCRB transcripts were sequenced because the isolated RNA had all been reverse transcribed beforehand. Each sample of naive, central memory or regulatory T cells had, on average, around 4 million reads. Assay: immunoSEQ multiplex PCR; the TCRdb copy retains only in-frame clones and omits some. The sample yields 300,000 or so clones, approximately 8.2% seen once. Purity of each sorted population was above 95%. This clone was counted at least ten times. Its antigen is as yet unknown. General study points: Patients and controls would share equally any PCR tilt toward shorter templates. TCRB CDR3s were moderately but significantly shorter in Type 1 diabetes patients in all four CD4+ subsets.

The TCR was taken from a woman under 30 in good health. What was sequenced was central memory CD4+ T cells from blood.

The CDR3 bases are TGTGCCAGCGGCTCTGGGGCCAACGTCCTGACTTTC. It specifies CASGSGANVLTF. The chain carries TRBV7-3 and TRBJ2-6; D gene ambiguous. Germline V gene data show CDR1 as SGHTA and CDR2 as FQGTGA. This CDR3 is 12 amino acids long. Trimming removed 8 bases at V and 0 bases at J, with 2 bases between. Supplemented by reference TRBV7-3 and TRBJ2-6, the full variable domain reads GAGVSQTPSNKVTEKGKYVELRCDPISGHTALYWYRQSLGQGPEFLIYFQGTGAADDSGLPNDRFFAVRPEGSVSTLKIQRTERGDSAVYLCASGSGANVLTFGAGSRLTVL.